What follows are 20 T cell receptor beta chains derived from one specimen sequenced in a study of shared clonotypes between healthy human individuals. TCRdb's copy holds only in-frame clones and misses some; the assay was immunoSEQ multiplex PCR. This table has roughly 500,000 clones, approximately 82% appearing once. Sequencing was carried out using PBMCs. These receptors were taken from a woman aged 40 to 50 in good health. Some clones in this sample may be carry-over from other donors' samples.

The chain joins TRBV19 to TRBJ2-2; TRBD1 agrees at 10 bases. Unmatched junction bases numbered 2, after V lost 5 bases and J lost 5 bases. The CDR3 length is 14 residues. The germline gives CDR1 LNHDA, CDR2 SQIVND (reference sequence). The CDR3 loop is CASSGTGVTGELFF. The CDR3 region has the DNA TGTGCCAGTAGTGGGACAGGGGTTACCGGGGAGCTGTTTTTT.

The rearrangement links TRBV7-8 to TRBJ2-7, with 10 bases lining up with TRBD1. The CDR3 totals 19 residues. Germline V gene sequence: CDR1 SGHVS, CDR2 FQNEAQ. Losses at the gene ends were 5 bases for V and 3 bases for J; bases not matched to a gene: 19. The CDR3 spells CASSIGTGAQVGRRYEQYF. CDR3 DNA: TGTGCCAGCAGCATCGGGACAGGGGCCCAGGTTGGGCGCCGCTACGAGCAGTACTTC.

This clone was counted only a few times. This rearrangement joins TRBV5-4 to TRBJ2-4; TRBD1 matches at 7 bases. The germline gives CDR1 SGHNT, CDR2 YYREEE (reference sequence). The CDR3 spans 14 residues. Germline trimming cut 4 bases from V and 4 bases from J; bases unmatched to any gene: 5. This CDR3 is CASSRQGAKNIQYF. The CDR3 DNA is TGTGCCAGCAGCCGACAGGGAGCAAAAAACATTCAGTACTTC.

The chain carries TRBV2 and TRBJ2-7; 8 positions match TRBD1. V shed 3 bases and J 5 bases; nucleotides not matched to a gene: 9. CDR1 and CDR2 from the germline V gene are SNHLY and FYNNEI. CDR3 length: 15 residues. CDR3 protein: CASSDQARGRNEQYF. The CDR3 DNA reads as TGTGCCAGCAGTGACCAGGCCAGGGGGCGGAACGAGCAGTACTTC.

The chain carries TRBV7-2 and TRBJ2-7, with D tentatively TRBD2 (6 bases). The CDR3 has 15 amino acids. V was cut by 6 bases and J by 2 bases, with 17 bases left in between. Looked up from germline, CDR1 is SGHTA and CDR2 is FQGNSA. The CDR3 reads CASSYGVTSPYEQYF. The DNA of the CDR3 is TGTGCCAGCAGTTATGGCGTAACTAGCCCCTACGAGCAGTACTTC.

The V and J genes are TRBV14 and TRBJ2-7; D is perhaps TRBD2 (5 bases). V was clipped by 1 base and J by 7 bases, with 17 bases between them. Per germline, CDR1 SGHDN and CDR2 FVKESK. The CDR3 has 15 amino acids. DNA of the CDR3: TGTGCCAGCAGCCAAGCTACCGGGGTTATTGGTGAGCAGTACTTC. Its protein is CASSQATGVIGEQYF.

This clone was detected ten times or more. The chain has TRBV5-1 and TRBJ2-1; 7 nucleotides match TRBD1. Germline loops: CDR1 SGHRS, CDR2 YFSETQ. The CDR3 has 16 amino acids. V dropped 0 bases and J dropped 4; count of bases not matched to a gene: 7. CDR3 nucleotides: TGCGCCAGCAGCTTGGAGAGGGGACAGCTATACAATGAGCAGTTCTTC. It translates to CASSLERGQLYNEQFF.

The rearrangement uses TRBV5-4 and TRBJ2-1, with 7 nucleotides matching TRBD1. CDR3 length equals 15 residues. V was clipped by 0 bases and J by 5 bases; unmatched bases: 5. Germline V gives CDR1 SGHNT, CDR2 YYREEE (reference sequence). CDR3 residues: CASSLGGQDHNEQFF. As DNA, the CDR3 is TGTGCCAGCAGCTTGGGAGGACAGGATCACAATGAGCAGTTCTTC.

The chain uses TRBV7-9 and TRBJ2-2, with a weak D call TRBD2 (5 bases). There are 17 residues in the CDR3. Trimming removed 5 bases from V and 4 bases from J, with 20 bases in between. Germline-derived CDR1 and CDR2 are SEHNR and FQNEAQ (reference sequence). CDR3: CASSPRSEWRGTGELFF. The CDR3 nucleotides read TGTGCCAGCAGCCCCCGTAGCGAGTGGCGTGGCACCGGGGAGCTGTTTTTT. Full variable domain (outside the CDR3, taken from reference TRBV7-9 and TRBJ2-2): DTGVSQNPRHKITKRGQNVTFRCDPISEHNRLYWYRQTLGQGPEFLTYFQNEAQLEKSRLLSDRFSAERPKGSFSTLEIQRTEQGDSAMYLCASSPRSEWRGTGELFFGEGSRLTVL.

The V and J genes are TRBV4-1 and TRBJ1-3, with D uncertain. This CDR3 comprises 13 residues. Trimming stripped 2 bases from V and 4 bases from J, with 6 bases between. Germline-derived CDR1 and CDR2 are MGHRA and YSYEKL. CDR3 in DNA: TGCGCCAGCAGCCAATCATGGGGAAACACCATATATTTT. This gives the protein CASSQSWGNTIYF.

This clone was detected once. The chain joins TRBV27 to TRBJ2-7, with 13 bases that match TRBD2. The CDR3 covers 15 residues. Germline V lookup: CDR1 MNHEY, CDR2 SMNVEV (reference sequence). The V gene end was trimmed by 5 bases and the J gene end by 6 bases; junction bases not matched to a gene: 7. The CDR3 loop is CASSPPGLAGFEQYF. The CDR3 DNA follows: TGTGCCAGCAGTCCTCCGGGACTAGCGGGATTCGAGCAGTACTTC.

The V and J genes are TRBV18 and TRBJ1-1, with 9 bases that match TRBD1. Germline values: CDR1 KGHSH, CDR2 LQKENI. The CDR3 contains 15 residues. V lost 6 bases and J lost 8; bases outside the gene matches: 13. This CDR3 reads CASSEQTGGTPEAFF. The CDR3 DNA reads TGTGCCAGCTCCGAGCAGACAGGGGGGACCCCCGAAGCTTTCTTT.

This chain links TRBV2 with TRBJ2-1; D unclear. CDR1 is SNHLY and CDR2 is FYNNEI in the germline V gene. CDR3 length: 12 amino acids. V gave up 7 bases and J gave up 4 bases, with 8 bases separating them. The CDR3: CASMREYNEQFF. The CDR3 DNA is TGTGCCAGCATGCGAGAGTACAATGAGCAGTTCTTC. The complete variable domain, with remaining parts taken from reference TRBV2 and TRBJ2-1, reads EPEVTQTPSHQVTQMGQEVILRCVPISNHLYFYWYRQILGQKVEFLVSFYNNEISEKSEIFDDQFSVERPDGSNFTLKIRSTKLEDSAMYFCASMREYNEQFFGPGTRLTVL.

This sequence joins TRBV7-6 and TRBJ2-5; TRBD1 agrees at 7 bases. There are 15 residues in the CDR3. The germline CDR1 and CDR2 sequences are SGHVS and FNYEAQ. Germline trimming cut 5 bases from V and 4 bases from J; bases unmatched to any gene: 10. The CDR3 spells CASSAGDRVGETQYF. CDR3 in DNA: TGTGCCAGCAGCGCAGGAGACAGGGTTGGAGAGACCCAGTACTTC.

The J gene is TRBJ2-1, the V gene TRBV5-1; 8 bases map to TRBD2. This CDR3 has 15 residues. J was trimmed by 6 bases and V by 0 bases; bases with no gene match: 5. Germline V lookup: CDR1 SGHRS, CDR2 YFSETQ. The CDR3 bases are TGCGCCAGCAGCTTGGACACTAGCGGAACCAATGAGCAGTTCTTC. Encoded protein: CASSLDTSGTNEQFF.

The chain couples TRBV21-1 to TRBJ2-2; the table's D gene call, TRBD2, was not cross checked with the DNA. TRBV21-1 is a recognized pseudogene. This CDR3 comprises 19 residues. The CDR3 DNA sequence: TGTGCCAGCAGCAAAGCCGCCGGGATCGGGGGAACGAACACCGGGGAGCTGTTTTTT. Its protein product is CASSKAAGIGGTNTGELFF.

The gene calls are TRBV21-1 and TRBJ2-5; the D call TRBD1 from the table was never checked on the DNA. TRBV21-1 is a pseudogene locus. The CDR3 covers 14 residues. The CDR3 sequence: CASMGPEGEETQYF. In nucleotides, the CDR3 is TGTGCCAGCATGGGACCTGAGGGGGAGGAGACCCAGTACTTC.

The J gene is TRBJ2-7, the V gene TRBV29-1; 8 bases are a match to TRBD2. CDR1 is SQVTM, CDR2 ANQGSEA, per germline. V trimming: 5 bases; J trimming: 3 bases; junction bases outside the gene matches: 9. The CDR3 is 14 amino acids. The CDR3 region is CSVLRRAGDYEQYF. The DNA for the CDR3 is TGCAGCGTTCTCAGGCGAGCGGGAGACTACGAGCAGTACTTC.

This sequence joins TRBV6-1 and TRBJ1-2; 8 nucleotides agree with TRBD1. CDR3 length equals 14 residues. Germline trimming cut 2 bases from V and 6 bases from J; bases unmatched to any gene: 5. CDR1 MNHNS and CDR2 SASEGT come from the germline V gene. The CDR3 sequence: CASSERQGLDGYTF. The CDR3, as DNA: TGTGCCAGCAGTGAACGACAGGGGCTGGATGGCTACACCTTC.

This clone has a count of ten or more. The chain carries TRBV7-9 and TRBJ1-4; D call uncertain. Trimming shortened V by 5 bases and J by 13 bases, and 14 bases separated the two germline ends. CDR3 length: 12 residues. Germline V gene lookup returns CDR1 SEHNR and CDR2 FQNEAQ (reference sequence). CDR3 loop: CASSALEGRLFF. CDR3 bases: TGTGCCAGCAGCGCCTTGGAAGGGAGACTGTTTTTT.